This TCR beta chain originates from a study of technical replicates of blood from a handful of donors (dated by TCRdb to between 2016 and 2019). Taken from cysteine to phenylalanine, the CDR3 has 15 residues. The retained sequence is limited to the CDR3, 45 bases, with the frame set at the first base. The germline V gene encodes CDR1 SGDLS and CDR2 YYNGEE. Trimming costs V 0 bases and J 4 bases, and their ends lie 10 bases apart. The library was prepared using the immunoSEQ multiplex PCR assay. As stored in TCRdb, this immuneACCESS dataset retains in-frame rearrangements with V and J assigned. A fraction of the clones does not appear; measured against another copy, unresolved V genes explain less than half of the discrepancy, and the remainder lacks a known reason. The sample table lists 40,000 to 60,000 clones, about 82% of them with a count of one. The leading ten clones occupy 5.6% of the sample.

On this clone itself: It lacks a known antigen. No per-base quality is available; no much larger clone lies one base away.

Specimen: PBMCs. The chain is made from TRBV9 and TRBJ2-2; matching of 6 bases hints at TRBD2 as the D gene. This TCR derives from a human donor in good health. Some clones in this sample may be carry-over from other donors' samples. The CDR3 protein sequence reads: CASSVGRDGTGELFF. The nucleotide sequence reads TGTGCCAGCAGCGTAGGGCGGGACGGCACCGGGGAGCTGTTTTTT. Outside the CDR3, residues come from the reference TRBV9 and TRBJ2-2 proteins, so the full variable domain is: DSGVTQTPKHLITATGQRVTLRCSPRSGDLSVYWYQQSLDQGLQFLIQYYNGEERAKGNILERFSAQQFPDLHSELNLSSLELGDSALYFCASSVGRDGTGELFFGEGSRLTVL.